This TCR beta chain was captured in a study of T cell repertoires in cytomegalovirus infection. Overall study context: In the study, CMV epitopes included recently identified HLA-C-restricted and well-studied HLA-B-restricted ones. It was the public TCR beta signatures that indicated both CMV infection and matching HLA type. Study-wide points: CMV-specific TCR beta clonotypes restricted by HLA-C dominated the ex vivo response. Public TCR beta family frequency separated CMV-and-HLA carriers, including in an independent cohort.

This clonotype was counted a few times. The antigen is unknown. MiXCR was run by TCRdb on the reads, yielding one entry per CDR3 protein. The table includes around 800,000 distinct CDR3 sequences, around a third detected once. The material sequenced was cultured CD8+ T cells from PBMCs, taken from culture after CMV antigen stimulation. The clonotype was recovered from a human donor in good health (CMV status not recorded). Some clones in this sample may be carry-over from other donors' samples.

In DNA, the CDR3 is TGTGCCAGCAGTTACCTAGGGTTATATGAGACCCAGTACTTC. This sequence encodes CASSYLGLYETQYF. This chain uses TRBV6-5 with TRBJ2-5; D is ambiguous. The length of the CDR3 is 14 residues. Trimming removed 2 bases from V and 5 bases from J, with 12 bases in between. Germline CDR1 and CDR2: MNHEY and SVGAGI.